Listed below are T cell receptor beta chains from one sample, sequenced in a study of cytomegalovirus exposure and HLA in healthy donors. The protocol was immunoSEQ multiplex PCR, while the TCRdb copy is restricted to in-frame clones and leaves out a portion. Found here are roughly 190,000 clones, 86% of them singletons; the top ten hold 7.2%. The sample comprised PBMCs. The receptors here all came from a man aged 25 to 40 in good health and CMV-seropositive. CDR3s include the opening cysteine and the closing phenylalanine or tryptophan. D genes are given only for firm matches. Some rows have no size entry. The others give once, few or many, or a class for an expanded clone.

d_gene | abundance | j_gene | v_gene | CDR3aa | CDR3nt
TRBD2 | NA | TRBJ2-7 | TRBV9 | CASSAAGGSYEQYF | TGTGCCAGCAGCGCGGCGGGGGGTTCCTACGAGCAGTACTTC
NA | NA | TRBJ2-7 | TRBV4-2 | CASSQDSTHEQYF | TGTGCCAGCAGCCAAGATAGCACCCACGAGCAGTACTTC
TRBD2 | NA | TRBJ2-2 | TRBV9 | CASSPGLANTGELFF | TGTGCCAGCAGCCCGGGACTAGCGAACACCGGGGAGCTGTTTTTT
TRBD1 | once | TRBJ1-2 | TRBV4-3 | CASSQDRTGVYGYTF | TGCGCCAGCAGCCAAGATCGGACAGGAGTATATGGCTACACCTTC
NA | few | TRBJ1-2 | TRBV18 | CASSMSGGHYGYTF | TGTGCCAGCTCCATGTCGGGGGGACACTATGGCTACACCTTC
NA | NA | TRBJ1-2 | TRBV30 | CAWSPNGGYTF | TGTGCCTGGAGTCCAAACGGAGGGTACACCTTC
NA | few | TRBJ2-2 | TRBV7-9 | CASRSTPLNTGELFF | TGTGCCAGCAGATCAACCCCACTGAACACCGGGGAGCTGTTTTTT
NA | NA | TRBJ2-2 | TRBV9 | CASGKTTANTGELFF | TGTGCCAGCGGGAAGACGACAGCGAACACCGGGGAGCTGTTTTTT
NA | NA | TRBJ2-1 | TRBV5-1 | CASSLTAGTEQFF | TGCGCCAGCAGCTTGACCGCCGGAACTGAGCAGTTCTTC
NA | NA | TRBJ1-5 | TRBV6-6 | CASSFPTGNNQPQHF | TGTGCCAGCAGTTTCCCTACAGGGAACAATCAGCCCCAGCATTTT
NA | many | TRBJ2-4 | TRBV2 | CASSAESIQYF | TGTGCCAGCAGTGCCGAGTCCATTCAGTACTTC
NA | NA | TRBJ2-2 | TRBV10-1 | CANRGIVGTGELFF | TGCGCCAATCGTGGAATCGTCGGGACCGGGGAGCTGTTTTTT
NA | once | TRBJ2-1 | TRBV27 | CASSLTLGNEQFF | TGTGCCAGCAGTCTAACCCTGGGAAATGAGCAGTTCTTC
TRBD2 | NA | TRBJ2-1 | TRBV6-1 | CASSDRTSGLNEQFF | TGTGCCAGCAGCGATCGGACTAGCGGACTTAATGAGCAGTTCTTC
NA | NA | TRBJ2-1 | TRBV7-9 | CASSAPLGGGRSYNEQFF | TGTGCCAGCAGCGCTCCCCTTGGAGGGGGGCGTTCCTACAATGAGCAGTTCTTC
NA | NA | TRBJ1-1 | TRBV29-1 | CSVVGTEAFF | TGCAGCGTTGTAGGCACTGAAGCTTTCTTT
NA | NA | TRBJ2-7 | TRBV2 | CASFPTGYEQYF | TGTGCCAGCTTTCCAACAGGGTACGAGCAGTACTTC
TRBD1 | NA | TRBJ2-1 | TRBV6-1 | CASSETGSSYNEQFF | TGTGCCAGCAGTGAGACAGGGAGCTCCTACAATGAGCAGTTCTTC
NA | few | TRBJ2-3 | TRBV5-1 | CASSLDPGLGTQYF | TGCGCCAGCAGCTTGGACCCGGGACTCGGTACGCAGTATTTT
NA | NA | TRBJ2-1 | TRBV7-3 | CASSLDSYNEQFF | TGTGCCAGCAGCTTAGACAGCTACAATGAGCAGTTCTTC
TRBD2 | NA | TRBJ2-7 | TRBV9 | CASSPRDYPPYEQYF | TGTGCCAGCAGCCCCCGGGACTACCCTCCCTACGAGCAGTACTTC
NA | NA | TRBJ2-2 | TRBV9 | CASSTRRLNTGELFF | TGTGCCAGCAGCACGCGGCGACTAAACACCGGGGAGCTGTTTTTT
TRBD2 | NA | TRBJ2-2 | TRBV7-2 | CASSQGTSGGGELFF | TGTGCCAGCAGCCAGGGGACTAGCGGGGGCGGGGAGCTGTTTTTT
NA | NA | TRBJ1-4 | TRBV4-3 | CASSQDITNNEKLFF | TGCGCCAGCAGCCAAGATATCACGAATAATGAAAAACTGTTTTTT
TRBD1 | NA | TRBJ2-1 | TRBV7-9 | CASSSTPQGDEQFF | TGTGCCAGCAGCTCAACGCCGCAGGGGGACGAGCAGTTCTTC
TRBD2 | few | TRBJ2-7 | TRBV19 | CASMMVGLAGPYEQYF | TGTGCCAGTATGATGGTTGGGCTAGCGGGTCCTTACGAGCAGTACTTC
NA | NA | TRBJ1-2 | TRBV27 | CASSLKGTGYGYTF | TGTGCCAGCAGTTTAAAGGGTACGGGCTATGGCTACACCTTC
TRBD2 | NA | TRBJ2-3 | TRBV9 | CASSDLAGGSDTQYF | TGTGCCAGCAGCGACCTAGCGGGAGGATCAGATACGCAGTATTTT
NA | NA | TRBJ1-6 | TRBV4-3 | CASSQQTESPLHF | TGCGCCAGCAGCCAGCAGACAGAATCACCCCTCCACTTT
NA | NA | TRBJ2-1 | TRBV6-5 | CASTQDTSYNEQFF | TGTGCCAGCACTCAAGATACTAGCTACAATGAGCAGTTCTTC
NA | NA | TRBJ1-1 | TRBV7-3 | CASSLGQMNTEAFF | TGTGCCAGCAGCTTAGGACAGATGAACACTGAAGCTTTCTTT
NA | NA | TRBJ2-2 | TRBV2 | CASSERGYTGELFF | TGTGCCAGCAGTGAACGGGGCTACACCGGGGAGCTGTTTTTT
NA | few | TRBJ2-7 | TRBV15 | CATSRDQLGEQYF | TGTGCCACCAGCAGAGATCAACTGGGCGAGCAGTACTTC
TRBD1 | NA | TRBJ2-1 | TRBV27 | CASSFGTGSHEQFF | TGTGCCAGCAGTTTTGGGACAGGGTCCCATGAGCAGTTCTTC
TRBD2 | NA | TRBJ2-7 | TRBV4-3 | CASSQDSSLAGYEQYF | TGCGCCAGCAGCCAAGATAGTAGTCTAGCGGGGTACGAGCAGTACTTC
TRBD1 | NA | TRBJ1-2 | TRBV30 | CAWRPTGVNYGYTF | TGTGCCTGGAGGCCAACAGGGGTGAACTATGGCTACACCTTC
NA | NA | TRBJ2-1 | TRBV27 | CASSLSGGLAVHEQFF | TGTGCCAGCAGTTTATCTGGGGGGTTGGCGGTCCATGAGCAGTTCTTC
NA | NA | TRBJ1-4 | TRBV4-3 | CASSHTPDEGDEKLFF | TGCGCCAGCAGCCACACACCCGACGAAGGGGATGAAAAACTGTTTTTT
NA | NA | TRBJ1-2 | TRBV2 | CASSALPGYGYTF | TGTGCCAGCAGTGCACTCCCGGGGTATGGCTACACCTTC
NA | NA | TRBJ2-1 | TRBV4-1 | CASSQQGAGTGGHSYNEQFF | TGCGCCAGCAGCCAACAGGGTGCAGGGACGGGGGGCCACTCCTACAATGAGCAGTTCTTC
NA | once | TRBJ1-2 | TRBV6-1 | CASSETVNTRYGYTF | TGTGCCAGCAGTGAGACCGTGAACACACGTTATGGCTACACCTTC
NA | NA | TRBJ1-2 | TRBV6-5 | CASSPGTAGYGYTF | TGTGCCAGCAGTCCCGGGACGGCGGGCTATGGCTACACCTTC
NA | NA | TRBJ1-5 | TRBV15 | CATSTFLGQPQHF | TGTGCCACCAGCACCTTCCTTGGTCAGCCCCAGCATTTT
NA | NA | TRBJ1-2 | TRBV4-3 | CASSQDSGNYGYTF | TGCGCCAGCAGCCAAGACTCAGGGAACTATGGCTACACCTTC
NA | few | TRBJ1-1 | TRBV7-6 | CASSSQGNTEAFF | TGTGCCAGCAGCTCCCAGGGAAACACTGAAGCTTTCTTT
NA | NA | TRBJ1-1 | TRBV7-9 | CASSLAQGGNTEAFF | TGTGCCAGCAGCTTAGCCCAGGGCGGGAACACTGAAGCTTTCTTT
NA | NA | TRBJ1-4 | TRBV5-4 | CASSWTANEKLFF | TGTGCCAGCAGCTGGACGGCTAATGAAAAACTGTTTTTT
NA | once | TRBJ2-7 | TRBV5-4 | CASSLEGKSYEQYF | TGTGCCAGCAGCTTGGAAGGGAAGTCCTACGAGCAGTACTTC
NA | NA | TRBJ1-2 | TRBV21-1 | CASSKAHRWANYGYTF | TGTGCCAGCAGCAAAGCGCACAGGTGGGCTAACTATGGCTACACCTTC
TRBD2 | NA | TRBJ2-1 | TRBV5-1 | CASSLPLAGGNEQFF | TGCGCCAGCAGCTTGCCGCTAGCGGGAGGGAATGAGCAGTTCTTC